This note documents a single T cell receptor (beta chain) sequence. This entry is derived from a study of blood T cells in healthy people across ages. Next came a second PCR, run for about 6 to 12 cycles, which used a sample-barcoded 5' primer along with a J-beta primer mix. Each CDR3 protein is one row after TCRdb ran MiXCR on the 5' RACE reads. This table holds 1.5 million to 2 million distinct CDR3 sequences, about 49% found once. Input material: blood. The sequence was collected from a woman aged 40 to 50 in good health.

CDR3 protein: CASSPFGELFF. The CDR3, as DNA: TGTGCCAGCAGCCCGTTCGGGGAGCTGTTTTTT. V and J are TRBV7-2 and TRBJ2-2; no clear D gene. The CDR3 runs 11 residues. Trimming took off 5 bases at V and 7 bases at J, with 5 bases between the two ends. Germline CDR1 is SGHTA and CDR2 is FQGNSA. Full variable domain (outside the CDR3, taken from reference TRBV7-2 and TRBJ2-2): GAGVSQSPSNKVTEKGKDVELRCDPISGHTALYWYRQSLGQGLEFLIYFQGNSAPDKSGLPSDRFSAERTGGSVSTLTIQRTQQEDSAVYLCASSPFGELFFGEGSRLTVL.